The 8 T cell receptor beta chains below all came from one sample that was sequenced in a study of blood T cells in healthy people across ages. Together with a sample-barcoded 5' primer, a J-beta primer mix was included in a second PCR lasting roughly 6 to 12 cycles. TCRdb re-analysed the 5' RACE reads in MiXCR, keeping a single row per CDR3 protein. Of hundreds of thousands of distinct CDR3 sequences in the sample, over 20% were seen once. Sequencing input: blood. The receptor set was obtained from a man between 65 and 85 years old in good health.

This clonotype was observed a handful of times. The chain carries TRBV6-5 and TRBJ2-5; a weak D match, TRBD1 (7 bases). CDR1 MNHEY and CDR2 SVGAGI come from the germline V gene. The length of the CDR3 is 13 residues. Trimming pared 6 bases from V and 5 bases from J, leaving 13 bases between. The CDR3 loop reads CASRQGGSETQYF. The CDR3 DNA is TGTGCCAGCAGGCAGGGGGGATCGGAGACCCAGTACTTC.

This clonotype was detected a few times. The chain recombines TRBV20-1 with TRBJ2-5; D unclear. TRBJ2-1 explains the end of the DNA better; the J call may be wrong. CDR3 length: 11 residues. Germline V gene lookup returns CDR1 DFQATT and CDR2 SNEGSKA (reference sequence). The DNA of the CDR3 is TGCAGTACCCAATGGGGAAATGAGCAGTTCTTC. It codes for CSTQWGNEQFF.

This clonotype showed up just a few times. J is TRBJ2-7 and V is TRBV4-1, with D possibly being TRBD1 (5 bases). V was pared by 4 bases and J by 1 base, with 11 bases between. The V gene's germline CDR1 is MGHRA and CDR2 YSYEKL. This CDR3 is built from 14 residues. This CDR3 reads CASSPTTASYEQYF. The CDR3 region has the DNA TGCGCCAGCAGCCCTACGACAGCTTCCTACGAGCAGTACTTC.

This clonotype turned up a few times. J is TRBJ2-1 and V is TRBV5-8, with 9 bases identical to TRBD2. Germline V CDR1 and CDR2: SGHTS, YDEGEE. The CDR3 covers 17 residues. The V and J ends lost 1 base and 0 bases, in that order; junction bases with no gene match: 5. The CDR3 loop is CASSLPGLAPSYNEQFF. The CDR3 nucleotides are TGTGCCAGCAGCTTGCCGGGACTAGCCCCCTCCTACAATGAGCAGTTCTTC. Using reference TRBV5-8 and TRBJ2-1 for the parts outside the CDR3, the full variable domain is EAGVTQSPTHLIKTRGQQATLRCSPISGHTSVYWYQQALGLGLQFLLWYDEGEERNRGNFPPRFSGRQFPNYSSELNVNALELEDSALYLCASSLPGLAPSYNEQFFGPGTRLTVL.

The chain joins TRBV7-9 to TRBJ2-7, with 11 bases aligning to TRBD2. This CDR3 has 18 residues. Per the germline V gene, CDR1 is SEHNR and CDR2 is FQNEAQ (reference sequence). The V and J ends lost 1 base and 0 bases, in that order; junction bases with no gene match: 8. CDR3 sequence: CASSLGPLAGGPSYEQYF. In DNA form, the CDR3 reads TGTGCCAGCAGCTTAGGCCCCCTAGCGGGAGGCCCCTCCTACGAGCAGTACTTC.

There are a few counts of this clonotype. V usage is TRBV3-1 and J usage is TRBJ1-2, with unresolved D. The CDR3 sequence is 13 residues long. Germline CDR1 and CDR2: LGHDT and YNNKEL (reference sequence). Trimming shortened V by 0 bases and J by 2 bases, and 4 bases separated the two germline ends. The CDR3 spells CASSQELNYGYTF. The CDR3 bases are TGTGCCAGCAGCCAAGAGTTAAACTATGGCTACACCTTC.

The table lists this clonotype with a few counts. The chain uses TRBV12-3 or TRBV12-4 and TRBJ2-5, with 9 nucleotides matching TRBD2. Judging by the DNA end, TRBJ2-1 fits better; the J call may be wrong. The CDR3 runs to 12 residues. The CDR3 reads CAGREGLNEQFF. The DNA of the CDR3 is TGTGCCGGGCGGGAGGGCCTTAATGAGCAGTTCTTC.

The chain has TRBV7-2 and TRBJ1-6, with unresolved D. The germline gives CDR1 SGHTA, CDR2 FQGNSA. This CDR3 has 15 amino acids. Trimming cost V 1 base and J 3 bases, with 7 bases left between them. CDR3 nucleotide sequence: TGTGCCAGCAGCTTAGAGCCACGCTATAATTCACCCCTCCACTTT. Amino acids: CASSLEPRYNSPLHF.